The 26 T cell receptor beta chains reported below all come from one sample, sequenced in a study of neoadjuvant anti-PD-1 for oral cavity cancer. Sequenced by immunoSEQ multiplex PCR; TCRdb stores in-frame clones only, minus some. The sample records over 30,000 clones, approximately 87% being singletons. This specimen consisted of PBMCs, obtained before nivolumab (anti-PD-1) treatment. Receptors were obtained from a person aged 35 to 85 with oral cavity squamous cell carcinoma.

The chain uses TRBV9 and TRBJ2-3, with D perhaps given as TRBD1 or TRBD2 (5 bases each). V was cut by 0 bases and J by 2 bases, with 10 bases left in between. The V gene's germline CDR1 is SGDLS and CDR2 YYNGEE. This CDR3 spans 15 amino acids. The CDR3: CASSVAGTDTDTQYF. DNA of the CDR3: TGTGCCAGCAGCGTAGCTGGGACCGACACAGATACGCAGTATTTT. The whole variable domain, filled in from reference TRBV9 and TRBJ2-3, reads DSGVTQTPKHLITATGQRVTLRCSPRSGDLSVYWYQQSLDQGLQFLIQYYNGEERAKGNILERFSAQQFPDLHSELNLSSLELGDSALYFCASSVAGTDTDTQYFGPGTRLTVL.

J is TRBJ2-3 and V is TRBV7-2; TRBD2 matches at 12 bases. V shed 5 bases and J 7 bases; nucleotides not matched to a gene: 7. CDR1 and CDR2 from the germline V gene are SGHTA and FQGNSA. The CDR3 spans 15 residues. CDR3 bases: TGTGCCAGCAGCGCCCGACTAGCGGGGGACCATACGCAGTATTTT. Protein sequence: CASSARLAGDHTQYF.

The rearrangement links TRBV19 to TRBJ1-3, with D maybe TRBD1 (5 bases). The germline CDR1 and CDR2 sequences are LNHDA and SQIVND (reference sequence). Trimming stripped 9 bases from V and 2 bases from J, with 14 bases between. The CDR3 sequence is 14 residues long. The CDR3 nucleotides are TGTGCCAGCTTAAGGCAGGGACCTGGAAACACCATATATTTT. As protein: CASLRQGPGNTIYF.

The rearrangement links TRBV4-1 to TRBJ1-5; a weak D match, TRBD1 (5 bases). The CDR3 sequence is 15 residues long. The V gene lost 1 base and the J gene lost 3 bases, with 10 bases spanning the gap. Germline V gives CDR1 MGHRA, CDR2 YSYEKL. Written as DNA, the CDR3 is TGCGCCAGCAGCCAAGGTTCAGGGCTCAATCAGCCCCAGCATTTT. It yields the protein CASSQGSGLNQPQHF.

The V gene is TRBV29-1, the J gene TRBJ2-5; D remains ambiguous. CDR3 length: 11 amino acids. V was pared by 8 bases and J by 2 bases, with 9 bases between. The V gene's germline CDR1 is SQVTM and CDR2 ANQGSEA. The CDR3, as DNA: TGCAGCACCGTAGAACAAGAGACCCAGTACTTC. Amino acids: CSTVEQETQYF.

The chain recombines TRBV2 with TRBJ2-3; 7 bases fit TRBD1. There are 13 residues in the CDR3. Trimming at V came to 8 bases and at J to 2 bases, leaving 4 bases not matched to a gene. Germline CDR1 SNHLY, CDR2 FYNNEI. CDR3 loop: CASLDRATDTQYF. CDR3 coding DNA: TGTGCCAGCCTCGACAGGGCCACAGATACGCAGTATTTT. Drawing the rest from reference TRBV2 and TRBJ2-3, the complete variable domain is EPEVTQTPSHQVTQMGQEVILRCVPISNHLYFYWYRQILGQKVEFLVSFYNNEISEKSEIFDDQFSVERPDGSNFTLKIRSTKLEDSAMYFCASLDRATDTQYFGPGTRLTVL.

The chain employs TRBV28 and TRBJ2-2, with TRBD1 matching over 9 bases. CDR1 and CDR2 from the germline V gene are MDHEN and SYDVKM. The CDR3 runs to 15 residues. The junction had 7 bases not matched to a gene; V was cut back by 5 bases and J by 6 bases. The CDR3 loop reads CASSVVGQGPGELFF. DNA for the CDR3: TGTGCCAGCAGTGTTGTGGGACAGGGTCCCGGGGAGCTGTTTTTT.

In DNA form, the CDR3 reads TGCGCCAGCAGCCCCGACGCGGGGGGCTCAAATCAGCCCCAGCATTTT. Translated: CASSPDAGGSNQPQHF. The gene calls are TRBV5-1 and TRBJ1-5, with D possibly matching TRBD1 (6 bases). In germline, CDR1 is SGHRS, CDR2 YFSETQ. CDR3 length: 16 amino acids. V was pared by 4 bases and J by 4 bases, with 18 bases between.

The J gene is TRBJ2-2, the V gene TRBV5-4, with a tentative D call TRBD2 (7 bases). This CDR3 contains 17 residues. CDR1 and CDR2 (germline): SGHNT, YYREEE (reference sequence). V gave up 5 bases and J gave up 4 bases, with 21 bases separating them. CDR3 sequence reads: CASSPAPAGGRTGELFF. The CDR3 region has the DNA TGTGCCAGCAGTCCCGCGCCGGCCGGGGGGCGCACCGGGGAGCTGTTTTTT. Full variable domain (remainder filled in from reference TRBV5-4 and TRBJ2-2): ETGVTQSPTHLIKTRGQQVTLRCSSQSGHNTVSWYQQALGQGPQFIFQYYREEENGRGNFPPRFSGLQFPNYSSELNVNALELDDSALYLCASSPAPAGGRTGELFFGEGSRLTVL.

The CDR3 nucleotides read TGTGCCAGCAGTGAAGCCCTGTGGGGGTCCGGGGAGCTGTTTTTT. This codes for CASSEALWGSGELFF. This chain connects TRBV6-1 to TRBJ2-2, with D possibly called TRBD1 or TRBD2 (5 bases each). This CDR3 has 15 residues. The ends were cut back, 0 bases at V and 6 bases at J, with 11 bases in the middle. In germline, CDR1 is MNHNS, CDR2 SASEGT.

This sequence joins TRBV19 and TRBJ2-1; D is uncertain. This CDR3 spans 15 amino acids. V was pared by 6 bases and J by 0 bases, with 12 bases between. CDR1 is LNHDA and CDR2 is SQIVND in the germline V gene (reference sequence). CDR3 residues: CASRKVSSSYNEQFF. In DNA form, the CDR3 reads TGTGCCAGTAGGAAGGTTTCGAGCTCCTACAATGAGCAGTTCTTC.

The CDR3 bases are TGCAGCGTCGTCCAGGGCTCTGGAAACACCATATATTTT. Translating gives CSVVQGSGNTIYF. J is TRBJ1-3 and V is TRBV29-1, with a possible D match to TRBD1 (5 bases). V was clipped by 6 bases and J by 0 bases, with 9 bases between them. Germline loops: CDR1 SQVTM, CDR2 ANQGSEA. CDR3 length: 13 amino acids.

This chain uses TRBV19 with TRBJ1-2; 11 nucleotides align to TRBD1. After removal of 3 bases from V and 5 bases from J, the junction contained 5 bases not matched to a gene. Germline assignment: CDR1 LNHDA and CDR2 SQIVND (reference sequence). The CDR3 is 15 amino acids. The CDR3 is CASSMTGTGGYGYTF. The CDR3 DNA reads TGTGCCAGTAGTATGACCGGGACAGGGGGATATGGCTACACCTTC.

The chain is built from TRBV7-2 and TRBJ2-1; D is unresolved. This CDR3 has 12 residues. V shed 3 bases and J shed 6 bases, with 6 bases lying between them. Germline-derived CDR1 and CDR2 are SGHTA and FQGNSA. The CDR3 here is CASSLGVNEQFF. CDR3 sequence (DNA): TGTGCCAGCAGCTTGGGTGTCAATGAGCAGTTCTTC.

The chain combines TRBV10-3 with TRBJ2-6; D is tentatively TRBD1 or TRBD2 (5 bases each). In germline, CDR1 is ENHRY, CDR2 SYGVKD. V lost 0 bases and J lost 1, with 13 bases in between. The CDR3 is 18 amino acids. Here the CDR3 reads CAISESGVSTSGANVLTF. The CDR3 DNA is TGTGCCATCAGTGAGTCGGGGGTTTCTACTTCTGGGGCCAACGTCCTGACTTTC.

The V gene is TRBV11-2, the J gene TRBJ2-3; 10 bases fit TRBD2. Unmatched junction bases numbered 3, after V lost 3 bases and J lost 3 bases. This CDR3 contains 15 residues. Germline V gene sequence: CDR1 SGHAT, CDR2 FQNNGV. CDR3 amino acids: CASSLLAGDTDTQYF. The CDR3 DNA is TGTGCCAGCAGCTTGCTAGCGGGGGATACAGATACGCAGTATTTT.

This clone was recorded only once. CDR3 sequence reads: CSVESSSRRGNQPQHF. CDR3 sequence (DNA): TGCAGCGTTGAATCCTCGAGCCGCCGGGGCAATCAGCCCCAGCATTTT. This rearrangement joins TRBV29-1 to TRBJ1-5; the D is unclear. Trimming cost V 2 bases and J 2 bases, with 16 bases left between them. Germline-derived CDR1 and CDR2 are SQVTM and ANQGSEA. CDR3 length: 16 residues.

The V gene is TRBV5-6, the J gene TRBJ2-3; D is undetermined. The ends were cut back, 0 bases at V and 4 bases at J, with 9 bases in the middle. The germline CDR1 and CDR2 sequences are SGHDT and YYEEEE. This CDR3 comprises 14 residues. CDR3 sequence (DNA): TGTGCCAGCAGCTTGGCCGGAAGAGCAGATACGCAGTATTTT. This gives the protein CASSLAGRADTQYF. Drawing the rest from reference TRBV5-6 and TRBJ2-3, the complete variable domain is DAGVTQSPTHLIKTRGQQVTLRCSPKSGHDTVSWYQQALGQGPQFIFQYYEEEERQRGNFPDRFSGHQFPNYSSELNVNALLLGDSALYLCASSLAGRADTQYFGPGTRLTVL.

V is TRBV19 and J is TRBJ2-5, with a tentative D call TRBD1 (6 bases). Germline V gene sequence: CDR1 LNHDA, CDR2 SQIVND (reference sequence). This CDR3 region has 14 residues. The V and J ends lost 6 bases and 4 bases respectively, with 15 bases between them. The CDR3 DNA reads as TGTGCCAGTAGCATTGGGGGCCGGGGAGAGACCCAGTACTTC. Protein sequence: CASSIGGRGETQYF.

The chain couples TRBV25-1 to TRBJ2-1; D is undetermined. V lost 2 bases and J 1 base, leaving 9 bases between the germline ends. The CDR3 is made up of 15 amino acids. Germline assignment: CDR1 MGHDK and CDR2 SYGVNS. CDR3 DNA: TGTGCCAGCAGTGAAATGATGGGTTCCTACAATGAGCAGTTCTTC. Translating gives CASSEMMGSYNEQFF.

The chain carries TRBV6-5 and TRBJ2-2; 10 nucleotides match TRBD1. Germline V gene data show CDR1 as MNHEY and CDR2 as SVGAGI. The V and J ends lost 5 bases and 7 bases, in that order; junction bases with no gene match: 4. The CDR3 is 14 amino acids. The CDR3 coding sequence is TGTGCCAGCAGTCGACAGGGGGCTAACGGGGAGCTGTTTTTT. This gives the protein CASSRQGANGELFF.

V and J are TRBV5-1 and TRBJ2-7, with TRBD1 as a possible D gene (5 bases). V gave up 4 bases and J gave up 0 bases, with 11 bases separating them. The germline V gene has CDR1 SGHRS and CDR2 YFSETQ. The CDR3 spans 14 residues. The DNA of the CDR3 is TGCGCCAGCAGCCTTCAGGGATTCTCCTACGAGCAGTACTTC. Amino acid sequence: CASSLQGFSYEQYF.

The chain carries TRBV7-9 and TRBJ1-1; D not certain. The CDR3 has 15 amino acids. The V gene's germline CDR1 is SEHNR and CDR2 FQNEAQ (reference sequence). V dropped 5 bases and J dropped 0 bases, with 13 bases sitting between them. The CDR3 loop is CASSPPRNLNTEAFF. In DNA form, the CDR3 reads TGTGCCAGCAGCCCACCGAGGAACCTGAACACTGAAGCTTTCTTT.

Here the CDR3 reads CASRDRDGEKLFF. The CDR3 DNA reads TGTGCCTCTAGGGACAGGGACGGGGAAAAACTGTTTTTT. V gene TRBV10-3 combines with J gene TRBJ1-4; 9 positions match TRBD1. Looked up from germline, CDR1 is ENHRY and CDR2 is SYGVKD. The CDR3 has 13 residues. The V and J ends lost 11 bases and 8 bases, in that order; junction bases with no gene match: 9.

This chain connects TRBV28 to TRBJ2-7, with 9 bases fitting TRBD2. The CDR3 is made up of 14 amino acids. Germline assignment: CDR1 MDHEN and CDR2 SYDVKM. The V segment lost 3 bases and the J segment 4 bases; nucleotides outside the gene matches: 4. The CDR3 reads CASSFPGLAYEQYF. For the CDR3, the DNA is TGTGCCAGCAGTTTCCCCGGACTAGCGTACGAGCAGTACTTC.

There are a few counts of this clone. This chain joins TRBV11-2 and TRBJ1-2; D gene unclear. V dropped 3 bases and J dropped 8 bases, with 10 bases sitting between them. CDR3 length: 12 amino acids. CDR1 is SGHAT, CDR2 FQNNGV, per germline. The CDR3 nucleotides are TGTGCCAGCAGCTTGGCCGGGGTCGGCTACACCTTC. Translated: CASSLAGVGYTF.